Here is one T cell receptor beta chain with its context. What it binds is unknown. The sample is drawn from a study of T cell responses to AZD1222 COVID-19 vaccine. Germline V gene sequence: CDR1 MNHEY, CDR2 SVGEGT. Trimming took 0 bases from V and 4 from J, leaving 13 bases between them. This CDR3 is built from 16 residues. The assay was immunoSEQ multiplex PCR, and TCRdb's table has in-frame clones only and misses some. The sample lists roughly 110,000 clones, about 89% occurring once. Whole-study findings and limits: Sampling that yielded the repertoires occurred only after the peak T cell response. Spike was spanned by vaccine-associated CD4 TCRs, which were dominant at 160-218 and 743-854. Females made up more of the donors, who were largely white British, and clonal diversity may have come out too low.

The receptor was isolated from an adult who received the AZD1222 COVID-19 vaccine. Here the sequenced sample was peripheral blood, taken 28 days after the second AZD1222 dose. The genes are TRBV6-2 or TRBV6-3 and TRBJ2-1, with D maybe TRBD1 (7 bases). The CDR3 reads CASSYSTQGGYNEQFF. The CDR3 nucleotides read TGTGCCAGCAGTTACTCGACCCAGGGGGGATACAATGAGCAGTTCTTC.